A single sample is the source of the 22 T cell receptor beta chains below, sequenced in a study of T cell repertoires in cytomegalovirus infection. A single record per CDR3 protein comes from TCRdb applying MiXCR to the reads. Counted here are more than 65,000 distinct CDR3 sequences, 45% to 55% occurring once; the ten biggest clones make up over 90%. Their antigens remain unidentified. Here the sequenced sample was CD8+ T cells from cultured PBMCs, taken from culture after CMV antigen stimulation. Receptors originate from a human donor in good health (CMV status not recorded). Some clones in this sample may be carry-over from other donors' samples.

The rearrangement links TRBV5-6 to TRBJ2-2; D is perhaps TRBD1 (6 bases). CDR1 and CDR2 (germline): SGHDT, YYEEEE. V lost 4 bases, J lost 3 bases, and 25 bases lay in between. This CDR3 contains 19 residues. CDR3 sequence reads: CASSGHGRTAAFYTGELFF. The CDR3 coding sequence is TGTGCCAGCAGCGGGCATGGAAGGACAGCCGCGTTCTACACCGGGGAGCTGTTTTTT. Complete variable domain (other parts from reference TRBV5-6 and TRBJ2-2): DAGVTQSPTHLIKTRGQQVTLRCSPKSGHDTVSWYQQALGQGPQFIFQYYEEEERQRGNFPDRFSGHQFPNYSSELNVNALLLGDSALYLCASSGHGRTAAFYTGELFFGEGSRLTVL.

There are a few counts of this clonotype. The chain is built from TRBV2 and TRBJ1-2; weak D call: TRBD1 (5 bases). The CDR3 spans 11 residues. Germline V gene lookup returns CDR1 SNHLY and CDR2 FYNNEI. V was clipped by 10 bases and J by 8 bases, with 14 bases between them. In nucleotides, the CDR3 is TGTGCCACCCCTTCGGGGGTAGGCTACACCTTC. Translation: CATPSGVGYTF. Supplemented by reference TRBV2 and TRBJ1-2, the full variable domain reads EPEVTQTPSHQVTQMGQEVILRCVPISNHLYFYWYRQILGQKVEFLVSFYNNEISEKSEIFDDQFSVERPDGSNFTLKIRSTKLEDSAMYFCATPSGVGYTFGSGTRLTVV.

This clonotype appeared a few times. The chain joins TRBV4-1 to TRBJ1-5, with D possibly TRBD1 on 5 matching bases. Trimming left V 4 bases short and J 0 bases short, with 10 bases between. The V gene's germline CDR1 is MGHRA and CDR2 YSYEKL. This CDR3 has 15 amino acids. The CDR3 DNA reads as TGCGCCAGCAGCCCCAGGGTAATTAGCAATCAGCCCCAGCATTTT. It translates to CASSPRVISNQPQHF.

This sequence joins TRBV5-5 and TRBJ2-7; D ambiguous. This CDR3 has 14 residues. Germline V gene lookup returns CDR1 SGHKS and CDR2 YYEKEE (reference sequence). V was trimmed by 4 bases and J by 3 bases, leaving 14 bases between them. For the CDR3, the DNA is TGTGCCAGCAGCCCAAGGGCAGACAACTACGAGCAGTACTTC. Encoded protein: CASSPRADNYEQYF.

This clonotype was counted a few times. V usage is TRBV7-9 and J usage is TRBJ2-1; unclear D gene. Trimming cost V 3 bases and J 7 bases, with 22 bases left between them. The CDR3 sequence is 17 residues long. Germline V gene sequence: CDR1 SEHNR, CDR2 FQNEAQ (reference sequence). CDR3 region: CASSFRTAQKHVNEQFF. CDR3 nucleotides: TGTGCCAGCAGCTTTAGGACGGCACAAAAGCACGTGAATGAGCAGTTCTTC. Full variable domain (rest looked up from reference TRBV7-9 and TRBJ2-1): DTGVSQNPRHKITKRGQNVTFRCDPISEHNRLYWYRQTLGQGPEFLTYFQNEAQLEKSRLLSDRFSAERPKGSFSTLEIQRTEQGDSAMYLCASSFRTAQKHVNEQFFGPGTRLTVL.

This chain connects TRBV7-4 to TRBJ2-2; the D gene could be TRBD1 or TRBD2 (5 bases each). V was trimmed by 2 bases and J by 4 bases, leaving 11 bases between them. The length of the CDR3 is 15 residues. Germline CDR1 and CDR2: SGHVT and SQSDAQ. The CDR3 coding sequence is TGTGCCAGCAGCTTACCGGGGACCGCCACCGGGGAGCTGTTTTTT. Protein sequence: CASSLPGTATGELFF.

This clonotype occurred a few times. The rearrangement uses TRBV27 and TRBJ1-5; the D gene is possibly TRBD1 (6 bases). V lost 2 bases to trimming and J lost 7 bases, with 18 bases between them. This CDR3 is built from 16 residues. The germline gives CDR1 MNHEY, CDR2 SMNVEV (reference sequence). The CDR3 reads CASSLNSGEVGQPQHF. DNA of the CDR3: TGTGCCAGCAGTTTAAATTCAGGGGAGGTGGGCCAGCCCCAGCATTTT.

This chain uses TRBV7-2 with TRBJ1-1; no reliable D call. CDR1 is SGHTA and CDR2 is FQGNSA in the germline V gene. The CDR3 contains 18 residues. V lost 3 bases, J lost 3 bases, and 23 bases lay in between. CDR3 in DNA: TGTGCCAGCAGCTTGACCTTCGTCTTGGACGGTTCAGACACTGAAGCTTTCTTT. It encodes CASSLTFVLDGSDTEAFF.

This clonotype was seen a few times. The chain combines TRBV5-1 with TRBJ2-3; possible D gene TRBD2, 5 bases. The CDR3 is 16 amino acids. Trimming cost V 2 bases and J 2 bases, with 15 bases left between them. Germline V gene data show CDR1 as SGHRS and CDR2 as YFSETQ. Written as DNA, the CDR3 is TGCGCCAGCAGCTTAGAGGGTGTAGGGTCCACAGATACGCAGTATTTT. Translating it yields CASSLEGVGSTDTQYF.

The rearrangement links TRBV6-1 to TRBJ2-7, with D perhaps TRBD2 (5 bases). The CDR3 covers 17 residues. Germline V CDR1 and CDR2: MNHNS, SASEGT. V was shortened by 3 bases and J by 4 bases, with 22 bases between the two germline ends. Here the CDR3 DNA reads TGTGCCAGCAGTGAGGGCCTAATACCAAGACGGACTTACGAGCAGTACTTC. Amino acids: CASSEGLIPRRTYEQYF.

This clonotype was picked up a small number of times. This chain connects TRBV12-3 or TRBV12-4 to TRBJ1-2; 9 bases match TRBD1. V lost 5 bases to trimming and J lost 8 bases; unmatched junction nucleotides: 9. CDR3 length: 14 residues. The CDR3 spells CASSGGQGGSGYTF. CDR3 DNA: TGTGCCAGCAGTGGGGGACAGGGAGGATCAGGCTACACCTTC.

The chain carries TRBV20-1 and TRBJ2-3, with 10 nucleotides matching TRBD2. This CDR3 is 16 amino acids long. Germline V gene data show CDR1 as DFQATT and CDR2 as SNEGSKA (reference sequence). V shed 6 bases, J shed 2 bases, and the junction held 11 bases outside the gene matches. The DNA for the CDR3 is TGCAGTGCCCCAGGAACTAGCGGGGCCGTCACAGATACGCAGTATTTT. Its protein product is CSAPGTSGAVTDTQYF.

The gene calls are TRBV7-6 and TRBJ2-5, with 7 positions matching TRBD2. The V gene end was trimmed by 0 bases and the J gene end by 5 bases; junction bases not matched to a gene: 0. CDR1 SGHVS and CDR2 FNYEAQ come from the germline V gene. CDR3 length: 13 residues. The CDR3 nucleotides are TGTGCCAGCAGCTTAGCACTAGCGGAGACCCAGTACTTC. This gives the protein CASSLALAETQYF.

This clonotype was counted a few times. The chain recombines TRBV20-1 with TRBJ2-1; a possible D gene is TRBD2 (6 bases). V was cut by 5 bases and J by 0 bases, with 11 bases left in between. Germline V gives CDR1 DFQATT, CDR2 SNEGSKA (reference sequence). This CDR3 region has 14 residues. The CDR3 DNA reads as TGCAGTGCTCGGGAGCTAAGCTCCTACAATGAGCAGTTCTTC. Translated: CSARELSSYNEQFF.

This clonotype was recorded a few times. The chain carries TRBV7-8 and TRBJ1-4, with a possible D match to TRBD1 (5 bases). Germline CDR1 and CDR2: SGHVS and FQNEAQ. The CDR3 spans 15 residues. V lost 1 base, J lost 4 bases, and 10 bases lay in between. CDR3 in DNA: TGTGCCAGCAGCTTAGTGGCAGGGCTTAATGAAAAACTGTTTTTT. It specifies CASSLVAGLNEKLFF.

This clonotype was counted between two and nine times. The rearrangement joins TRBV12-3 or TRBV12-4 to TRBJ1-5; possible D gene TRBD1, 5 bases. The CDR3 length is 14 residues. Trimming pared 0 bases from V and 6 bases from J, leaving 9 bases between. Written as DNA, the CDR3 is TGTGCCAGCAGTTTAGCAGGGGAGGCTCAGCCCCAGCATTTT. This translates into CASSLAGEAQPQHF.

This rearrangement joins TRBV27 to TRBJ1-5; D remains unclear. Per germline, CDR1 MNHEY and CDR2 SMNVEV (reference sequence). V was clipped by 6 bases and J by 1 base, with 7 bases between them. This CDR3 contains 13 residues. CDR3 nucleotide sequence: TGTGCCAGCAGCCTACTGAGCAATCAGCCCCAGCATTTT. Protein sequence: CASSLLSNQPQHF.

V and J are TRBV6-6 and TRBJ2-5; 7 nucleotides line up with TRBD2. The V segment lost 0 bases and the J segment 3 bases; nucleotides outside the gene matches: 4. The CDR3 is 15 residues long. Germline CDR1 and CDR2: MNHNY and SVGAGI (reference sequence). The CDR3 spells CASSYSREGKETQYF. CDR3 nucleotide sequence: TGTGCCAGCAGTTACTCGAGGGAGGGAAAAGAGACCCAGTACTTC.

This chain connects TRBV7-8 to TRBJ2-7; 7 bases align to TRBD1. The CDR3 covers 12 residues. The germline V gene encodes CDR1 SGHVS and CDR2 FQNEAQ. V lost 6 bases, J lost 6 bases, and 5 bases stayed unmatched. The CDR3 loop reads CASRETGPEQYF. The DNA for the CDR3 is TGTGCCAGCAGGGAGACAGGGCCCGAGCAGTACTTC.

The chain joins TRBV14 to TRBJ1-2, with D perhaps TRBD1 (6 bases). Trimming left V 2 bases short and J 4 bases short, with 14 bases between. Germline V gene lookup returns CDR1 SGHDN and CDR2 FVKESK. The CDR3 sequence is 15 residues long. The CDR3, as DNA: TGTGCCAGCAGCCAATTCTTCAGGGGCTCCTATGGCTACACCTTC. Its translation is CASSQFFRGSYGYTF.

This clonotype was counted between two and nine times. The chain links TRBV11-2 to TRBJ2-6; D is perhaps TRBD1 (5 bases). Germline V CDR1 and CDR2: SGHAT, FQNNGV. Trimming took 4 bases from V and 2 from J, leaving 12 bases between them. This CDR3 spans 16 amino acids. The CDR3 is CASSSPLGPGANVLTF. The CDR3 DNA is TGTGCCAGCAGCTCCCCGTTGGGGCCTGGGGCCAACGTCCTGACTTTC. The full variable domain, completed using reference TRBV11-2 and TRBJ2-6, is EAGVAQSPRYKIIEKRQSVAFWCNPISGHATLYWYQQILGQGPKLLIQFQNNGVVDDSQLPKDRFSAERLKGVDSTLKIQPAKLEDSAVYLCASSSPLGPGANVLTFGAGSRLTVL.

This clonotype was seen more than once but under ten times. This rearrangement joins TRBV7-3 to TRBJ2-5; D is unclear. This CDR3 region has 13 residues. Germline V CDR1 and CDR2: SGHTA, FQGTGA. Between the trimmed V and J ends, which lost 1 base and 5 bases, there was a span of 8 bases. The CDR3 DNA reads as TGTGCCAGCAGCTTAAACGGAAGGGAGACCCAGTACTTC. Translated: CASSLNGRETQYF. The full variable domain, in which reference TRBV7-3 and TRBJ2-5 provide the parts outside the CDR3, is GAGVSQTPSNKVTEKGKYVELRCDPISGHTALYWYRQSLGQGPEFLIYFQGTGAADDSGLPNDRFFAVRPEGSVSTLKIQRTERGDSAVYLCASSLNGRETQYFGPGTRLLVL.